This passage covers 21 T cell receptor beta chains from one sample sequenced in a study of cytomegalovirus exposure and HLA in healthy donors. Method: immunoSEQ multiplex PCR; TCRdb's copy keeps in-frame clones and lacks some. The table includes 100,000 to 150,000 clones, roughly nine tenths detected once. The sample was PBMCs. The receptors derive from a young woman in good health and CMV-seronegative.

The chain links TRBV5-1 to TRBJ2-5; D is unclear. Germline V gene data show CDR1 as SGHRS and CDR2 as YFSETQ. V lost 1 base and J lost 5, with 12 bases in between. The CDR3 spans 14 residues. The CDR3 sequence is CASSLSSVRETQYF. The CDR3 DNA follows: TGCGCCAGCAGCTTGTCGTCAGTGCGGGAGACCCAGTACTTC. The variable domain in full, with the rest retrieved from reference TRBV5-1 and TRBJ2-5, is KAGVTQTPRYLIKTRGQQVTLSCSPISGHRSVSWYQQTPGQGLQFLFEYFSETQRNKGNFPGRFSGRQFSNSRSEMNVSTLELGDSALYLCASSLSSVRETQYFGPGTRLLVL.

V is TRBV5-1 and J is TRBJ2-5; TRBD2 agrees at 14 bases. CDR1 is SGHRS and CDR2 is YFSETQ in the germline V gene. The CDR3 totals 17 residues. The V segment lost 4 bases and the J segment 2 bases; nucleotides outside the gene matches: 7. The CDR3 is CASSGEGLAGAQETQYF. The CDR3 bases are TGCGCCAGCAGCGGGGAGGGACTAGCGGGGGCACAAGAGACCCAGTACTTC.

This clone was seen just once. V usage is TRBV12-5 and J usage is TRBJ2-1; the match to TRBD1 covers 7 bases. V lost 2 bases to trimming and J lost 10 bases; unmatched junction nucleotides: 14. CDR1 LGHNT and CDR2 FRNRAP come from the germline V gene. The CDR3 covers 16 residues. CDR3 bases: TGTGCTAGTGGTTTGCTTTGGGGGCAGGGGGTGAGGGAGCAGTTCTTC. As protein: CASGLLWGQGVREQFF.

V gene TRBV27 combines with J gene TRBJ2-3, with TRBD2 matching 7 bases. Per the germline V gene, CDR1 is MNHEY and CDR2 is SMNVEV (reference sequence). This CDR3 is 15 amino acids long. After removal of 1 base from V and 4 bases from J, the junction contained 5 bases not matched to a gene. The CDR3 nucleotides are TGTGCCAGCAGTTTATACCGGGGGGAGTCAGATACGCAGTATTTT. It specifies CASSLYRGESDTQYF.

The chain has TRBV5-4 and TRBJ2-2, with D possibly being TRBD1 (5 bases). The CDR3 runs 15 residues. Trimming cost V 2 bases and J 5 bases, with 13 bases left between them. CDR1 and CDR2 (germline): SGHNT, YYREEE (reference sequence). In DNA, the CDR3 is TGTGCCAGCAGCTTTAAAACAGGTTTGACCGGGGAGCTGTTTTTT. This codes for CASSFKTGLTGELFF.

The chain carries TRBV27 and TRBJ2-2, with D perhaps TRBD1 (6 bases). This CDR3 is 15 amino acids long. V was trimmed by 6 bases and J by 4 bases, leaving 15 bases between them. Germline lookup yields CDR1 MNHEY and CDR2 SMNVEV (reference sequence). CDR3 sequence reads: CASRFSLDSTGELFF. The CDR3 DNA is TGTGCCAGCAGGTTTTCCCTGGACAGCACCGGGGAGCTGTTTTTT.

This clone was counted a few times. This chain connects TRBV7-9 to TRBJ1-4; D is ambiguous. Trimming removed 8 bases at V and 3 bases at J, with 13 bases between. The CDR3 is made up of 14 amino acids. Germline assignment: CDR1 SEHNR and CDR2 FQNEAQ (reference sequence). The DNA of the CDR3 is TGTGCCAGCGTTAACGATGGAGCTAATGAAAAACTGTTTTTT. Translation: CASVNDGANEKLFF.

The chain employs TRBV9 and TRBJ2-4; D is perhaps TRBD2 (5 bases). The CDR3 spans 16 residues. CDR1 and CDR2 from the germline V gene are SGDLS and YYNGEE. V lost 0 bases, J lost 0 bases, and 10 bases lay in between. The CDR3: CASSVEGSLAKNIQYF. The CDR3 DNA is TGTGCCAGCAGCGTAGAAGGGAGCCTAGCCAAAAACATTCAGTACTTC.

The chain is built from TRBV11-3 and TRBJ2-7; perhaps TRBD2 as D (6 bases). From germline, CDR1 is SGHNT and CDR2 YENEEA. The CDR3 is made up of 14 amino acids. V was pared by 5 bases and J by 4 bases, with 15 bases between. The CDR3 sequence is CASSQAGTRYEQYF. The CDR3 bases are TGTGCCAGCAGCCAAGCCGGGACTCGGTACGAGCAGTACTTC.

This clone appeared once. The CDR3 reads CASSFGRAYEQYF. The CDR3 nucleotides are TGCGCCAGCAGCTTTGGGAGGGCCTACGAGCAGTACTTC. The chain combines TRBV5-1 with TRBJ2-7, with 7 nucleotides matching TRBD2. Germline CDR1 SGHRS, CDR2 YFSETQ. The V and J ends lost 2 bases and 2 bases, in that order; junction bases with no gene match: 1. This CDR3 region has 13 residues.

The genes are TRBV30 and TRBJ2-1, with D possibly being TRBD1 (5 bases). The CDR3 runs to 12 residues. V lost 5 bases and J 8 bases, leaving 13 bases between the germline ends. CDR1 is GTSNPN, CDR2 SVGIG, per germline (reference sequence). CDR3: CAWGHLRDEQFF. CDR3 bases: TGTGCCTGGGGACACCTTCGGGATGAGCAGTTCTTC.

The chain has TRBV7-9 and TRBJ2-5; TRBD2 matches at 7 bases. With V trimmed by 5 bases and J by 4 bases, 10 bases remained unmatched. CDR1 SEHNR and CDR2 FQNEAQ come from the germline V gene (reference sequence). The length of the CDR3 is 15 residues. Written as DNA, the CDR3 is TGTGCCAGCAGCGGCGTCGGGGAGGGACGAGAGACCCAGTACTTC. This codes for CASSGVGEGRETQYF.

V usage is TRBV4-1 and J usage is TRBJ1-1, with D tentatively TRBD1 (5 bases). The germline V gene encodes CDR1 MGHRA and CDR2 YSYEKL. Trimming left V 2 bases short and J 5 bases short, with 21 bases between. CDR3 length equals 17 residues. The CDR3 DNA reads TGCGCCAGCAGCCAAATCTTTGGGGCGGCAGGGAATACTGAAGCTTTCTTT. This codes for CASSQIFGAAGNTEAFF.

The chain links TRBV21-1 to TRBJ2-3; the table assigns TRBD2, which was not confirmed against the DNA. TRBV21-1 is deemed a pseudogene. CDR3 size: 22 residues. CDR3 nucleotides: TGTGCCAGCAGTCCGGCCCCCCGGAGGGGACGGGGCGGACCCTCGGTTACAGATACGCAGTATTTT. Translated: CASSPAPRRGRGGPSVTDTQYF.

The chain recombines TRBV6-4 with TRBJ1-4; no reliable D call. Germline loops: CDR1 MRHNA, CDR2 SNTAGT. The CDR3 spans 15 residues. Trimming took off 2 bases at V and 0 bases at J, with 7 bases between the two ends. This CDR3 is CASSDGSSTNEKLFF. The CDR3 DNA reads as TGTGCCAGCAGTGACGGGAGCTCAACTAATGAAAAACTGTTTTTT.

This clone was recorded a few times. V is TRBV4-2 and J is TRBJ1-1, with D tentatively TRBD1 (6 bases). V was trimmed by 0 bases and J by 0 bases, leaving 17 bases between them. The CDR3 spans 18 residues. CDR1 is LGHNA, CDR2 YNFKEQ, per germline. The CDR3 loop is CASSQDSGDPTLNTEAFF. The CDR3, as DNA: TGTGCCAGCAGCCAAGATTCAGGGGACCCCACATTGAACACTGAAGCTTTCTTT.

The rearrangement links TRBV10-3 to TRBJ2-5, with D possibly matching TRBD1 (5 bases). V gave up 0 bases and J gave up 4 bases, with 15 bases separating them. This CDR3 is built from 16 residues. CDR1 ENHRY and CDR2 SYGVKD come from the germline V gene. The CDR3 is CAISESAGKGIETQYF. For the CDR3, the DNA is TGTGCCATCAGTGAGTCGGCAGGGAAAGGAATAGAGACCCAGTACTTC.

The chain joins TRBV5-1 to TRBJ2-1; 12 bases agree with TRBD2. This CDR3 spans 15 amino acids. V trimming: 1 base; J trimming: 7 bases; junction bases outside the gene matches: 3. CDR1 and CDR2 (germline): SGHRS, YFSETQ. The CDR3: CASSLSLAGGNEQFF. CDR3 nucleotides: TGCGCCAGCAGCTTGAGCCTAGCGGGAGGGAATGAGCAGTTCTTC.

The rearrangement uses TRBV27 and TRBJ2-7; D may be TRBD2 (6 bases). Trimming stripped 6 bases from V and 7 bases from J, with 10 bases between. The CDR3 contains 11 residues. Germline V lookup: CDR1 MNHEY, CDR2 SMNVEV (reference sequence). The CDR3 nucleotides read TGTGCCAGCAGGTACGGGGGTGAGCAGTACTTC. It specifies CASRYGGEQYF.

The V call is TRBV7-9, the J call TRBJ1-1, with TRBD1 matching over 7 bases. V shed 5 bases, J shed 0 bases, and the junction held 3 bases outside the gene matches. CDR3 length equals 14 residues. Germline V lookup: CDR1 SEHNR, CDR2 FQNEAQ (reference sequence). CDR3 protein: CASSPRGLNTEAFF. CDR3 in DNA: TGTGCCAGCAGCCCCAGGGGGTTGAACACTGAAGCTTTCTTT. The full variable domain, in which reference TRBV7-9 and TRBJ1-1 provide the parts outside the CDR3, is DTGVSQNPRHKITKRGQNVTFRCDPISEHNRLYWYRQTLGQGPEFLTYFQNEAQLEKSRLLSDRFSAERPKGSFSTLEIQRTEQGDSAMYLCASSPRGLNTEAFFGQGTRLTVV.

The CDR3 region is CASSAGGPIAYEQYF. The DNA of the CDR3 is TGCGCCTCGTCGGCGGGAGGGCCGATAGCCTACGAGCAGTACTTC. This chain uses TRBV5-1 with TRBJ2-7; TRBD2 aligns across 9 bases. V gave up 10 bases and J gave up 2 bases; unmatched junction bases: 13. The germline V gene encodes CDR1 SGHRS and CDR2 YFSETQ. This CDR3 region has 15 residues.